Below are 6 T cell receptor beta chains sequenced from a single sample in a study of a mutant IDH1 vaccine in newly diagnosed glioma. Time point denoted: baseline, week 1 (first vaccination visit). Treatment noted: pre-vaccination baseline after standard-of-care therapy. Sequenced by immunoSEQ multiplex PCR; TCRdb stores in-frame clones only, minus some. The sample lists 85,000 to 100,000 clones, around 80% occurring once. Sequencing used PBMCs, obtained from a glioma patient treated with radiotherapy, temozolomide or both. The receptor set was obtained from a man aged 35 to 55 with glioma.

The CDR3 is CASSKGDATEAFF. CDR3 nucleotide sequence: TGCGCCAGCAGCAAAGGGGACGCCACTGAAGCTTTCTTT. The V call is TRBV4-1, the J call TRBJ1-1; D is perhaps TRBD1 (5 bases). CDR3 length equals 13 residues. CDR1 is MGHRA and CDR2 is YSYEKL in the germline V gene. V was clipped by 5 bases and J by 4 bases, with 11 bases between them.

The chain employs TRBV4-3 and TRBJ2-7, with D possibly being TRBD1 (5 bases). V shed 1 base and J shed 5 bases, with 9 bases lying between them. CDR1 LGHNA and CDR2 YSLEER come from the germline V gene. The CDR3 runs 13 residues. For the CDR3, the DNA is TGCGCCAGCAGCCAAGCTACAGGTAACGAGCAGTACTTC. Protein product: CASSQATGNEQYF.

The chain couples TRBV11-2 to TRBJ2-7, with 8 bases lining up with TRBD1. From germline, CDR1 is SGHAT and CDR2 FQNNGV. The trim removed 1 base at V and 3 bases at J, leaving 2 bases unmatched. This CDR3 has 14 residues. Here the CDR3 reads CASSLGTGGYEQYF. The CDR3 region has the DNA TGTGCCAGCAGCTTAGGTACAGGGGGCTACGAGCAGTACTTC.

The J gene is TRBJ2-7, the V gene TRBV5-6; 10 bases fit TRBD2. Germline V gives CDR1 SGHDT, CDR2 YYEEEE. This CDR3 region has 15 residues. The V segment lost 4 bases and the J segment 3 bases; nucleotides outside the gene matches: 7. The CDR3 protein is CASSGLAGERYEQYF. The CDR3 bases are TGTGCCAGCAGCGGTCTAGCGGGGGAACGCTACGAGCAGTACTTC. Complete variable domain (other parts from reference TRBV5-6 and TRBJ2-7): DAGVTQSPTHLIKTRGQQVTLRCSPKSGHDTVSWYQQALGQGPQFIFQYYEEEERQRGNFPDRFSGHQFPNYSSELNVNALLLGDSALYLCASSGLAGERYEQYFGPGTRLTVT.

The DNA for the CDR3 is TGTGCCAGCAGCCCTGGGCTAGCGGGTCTATCCTACGAGCAGTACTTC. As protein: CASSPGLAGLSYEQYF. This chain uses TRBV13 with TRBJ2-5; 8 nucleotides match TRBD2. Matching the DNA end better, TRBJ2-7 makes the J call doubtful. Germline loops: CDR1 PRHDT, CDR2 FYEKMQ (reference sequence). The CDR3 runs to 16 residues.

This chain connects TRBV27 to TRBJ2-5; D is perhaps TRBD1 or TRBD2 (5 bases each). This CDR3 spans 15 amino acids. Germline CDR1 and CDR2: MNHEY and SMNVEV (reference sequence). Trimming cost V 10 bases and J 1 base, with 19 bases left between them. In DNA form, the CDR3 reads TGTGCCACCCAACCCCGGGGCCGGGGCCAAGAGACCCAGTACTTC. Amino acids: CATQPRGRGQETQYF.